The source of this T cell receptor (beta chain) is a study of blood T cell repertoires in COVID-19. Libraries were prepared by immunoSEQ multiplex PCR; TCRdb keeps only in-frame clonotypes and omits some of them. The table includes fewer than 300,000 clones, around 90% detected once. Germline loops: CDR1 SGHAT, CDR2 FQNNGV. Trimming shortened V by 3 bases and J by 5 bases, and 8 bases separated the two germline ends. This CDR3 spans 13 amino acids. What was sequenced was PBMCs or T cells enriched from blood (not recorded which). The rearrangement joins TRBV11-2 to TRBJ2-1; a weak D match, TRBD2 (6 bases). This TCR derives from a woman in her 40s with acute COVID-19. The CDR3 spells CASSFSGNNEQFF. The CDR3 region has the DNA TGTGCCAGCAGCTTTAGCGGTAACAATGAGCAGTTCTTC. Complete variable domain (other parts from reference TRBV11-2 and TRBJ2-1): EAGVAQSPRYKIIEKRQSVAFWCNPISGHATLYWYQQILGQGPKLLIQFQNNGVVDDSQLPKDRFSAERLKGVDSTLKIQPAKLEDSAVYLCASSFSGNNEQFFGPGTRLTVL.